The 12 T cell receptor beta chains reported below all come from one sample, sequenced in a study of cytomegalovirus exposure and HLA in healthy donors. PCR primers comprised 60 Vbeta and 13 Jbeta primers. The repertoire was sequenced with immunoSEQ multiplex PCR; TCRdb's copy has only in-frame clones and lacks some. Seen here are roughly 110,000 clones, approximately 74% observed once, and the top ten hold 4% to 4.5%. Source material: PBMCs. These receptors were obtained from a woman in her forties in good health and CMV-seropositive.

In this sample, this clone turned up once. The chain carries TRBV7-9 and TRBJ2-1; 11 nucleotides agree with TRBD2. This CDR3 spans 18 amino acids. Losses at the gene ends were 0 bases for V and 5 bases for J; bases not matched to a gene: 9. Per the germline V gene, CDR1 is SEHNR and CDR2 is FQNEAQ (reference sequence). CDR3: CASSLAGTSGLMDNEQFF. The CDR3, as DNA: TGTGCCAGCAGCTTAGCGGGGACTAGCGGACTAATGGACAATGAGCAGTTCTTC.

The rearrangement links TRBV13 to TRBJ1-2, with 12 bases fitting TRBD1. The junction had 6 bases not matched to a gene; V was cut back by 5 bases and J by 5 bases. The germline CDR1 and CDR2 sequences are PRHDT and FYEKMQ (reference sequence). The CDR3 sequence is 15 residues long. The CDR3 DNA reads TGTGCCAGCAGCGCCCGGGACAGGGGGCTGTATGGCTACACCTTC. Amino acid sequence: CASSARDRGLYGYTF. The complete variable domain, with remaining parts taken from reference TRBV13 and TRBJ1-2, reads AAGVIQSPRHLIKEKRETATLKCYPIPRHDTVYWYQQGPGQDPQFLISFYEKMQSDKGSIPDRFSAQQFSDYHSELNMSSLELGDSALYFCASSARDRGLYGYTFGSGTRLTVV.

The rearrangement joins TRBV4-3 to TRBJ1-1; 7 nucleotides match TRBD1. With V trimmed by 1 base and J by 4 bases, 3 bases remained unmatched. The germline V gene encodes CDR1 LGHNA and CDR2 YSLEER. This CDR3 is built from 14 residues. This chain's CDR3 is CASSQGQGATEAFF. In DNA, the CDR3 is TGCGCCAGCAGCCAAGGACAGGGTGCCACTGAAGCTTTCTTT.

The V call is TRBV27, the J call TRBJ2-7, with D unresolved. The germline CDR1 and CDR2 sequences are MNHEY and SMNVEV (reference sequence). The CDR3 is made up of 15 amino acids. V was pared by 4 bases and J by 3 bases, with 16 bases between. DNA of the CDR3: TGTGCCAGCAGTTCTCTAGACGGAGTCGACTACGAGCAGTACTTC. Its translation: CASSSLDGVDYEQYF.

This chain uses TRBV6-6 with TRBJ2-7, with D maybe TRBD1 (5 bases). The CDR3 is 13 amino acids. Trimming took off 1 base at V and 3 bases at J, with 7 bases between the two ends. Germline CDR1 MNHNY, CDR2 SVGAGI (reference sequence). The CDR3 sequence is CASSYLDNYEQYF. Written as DNA, the CDR3 is TGTGCCAGCAGTTACTTGGACAACTACGAGCAGTACTTC.

This chain joins TRBV13 and TRBJ2-1; TRBD2 agrees at 10 bases. This CDR3 comprises 13 residues. Per germline, CDR1 PRHDT and CDR2 FYEKMQ (reference sequence). The ends lost 5 bases at V and 8 bases at J; junction bases unmatched: 3. The CDR3: CASSQRGGHEQFF. CDR3 bases: TGTGCCAGCAGCCAGCGGGGGGGGCATGAGCAGTTCTTC.

The chain joins TRBV19 to TRBJ2-1; 12 nucleotides match TRBD2. The germline V gene has CDR1 LNHDA and CDR2 SQIVND (reference sequence). The CDR3 length is 16 residues. With 1 base clipped from V and 4 bases from J, the junction kept 2 bases outside the gene matches. This CDR3 reads CASSIGTSGVYNEQFF. As DNA, the CDR3 is TGTGCCAGTAGTATAGGGACTAGCGGGGTTTACAATGAGCAGTTCTTC.

This clone was seen a single time. The chain combines TRBV4-2 with TRBJ1-4; D remains ambiguous. Trimming stripped 0 bases from V and 7 bases from J, with 15 bases between. The CDR3 length is 16 residues. CDR1 and CDR2 from the germline V gene are LGHNA and YNFKEQ. In DNA form, the CDR3 reads TGTGCCAGCAGCCAAGATAGATCCCCGGGTGGTGAAAAACTGTTTTTT. This sequence encodes CASSQDRSPGGEKLFF.

The CDR3 spells CASSQVAGSTQETQYF. The CDR3 DNA reads as TGCGCCAGCAGCCAAGTTGCGGGGAGTACTCAAGAGACCCAGTACTTC. This chain connects TRBV4-1 to TRBJ2-5; D might be TRBD2 (6 bases). V was shortened by 1 base and J by 2 bases, with 14 bases between the two germline ends. The CDR3 is 16 amino acids. Per germline, CDR1 MGHRA and CDR2 YSYEKL.

The rearrangement joins TRBV2 to TRBJ2-3, with 11 positions matching TRBD1. CDR1 is SNHLY and CDR2 is FYNNEI in the germline V gene. This CDR3 region has 14 residues. The V and J ends lost 7 bases and 6 bases, in that order; junction bases with no gene match: 6. CDR3 region: CASTRDRGVDTQYF. CDR3 nucleotide sequence: TGTGCCAGCACCCGGGACAGGGGGGTGGATACGCAGTATTTT.

This chain joins TRBV9 and TRBJ1-1; TRBD1 matches 8 bases. V was pared by 7 bases and J by 1 base, with 6 bases of the junction left unmatched. The CDR3 length is 14 residues. Germline lookup yields CDR1 SGDLS and CDR2 YYNGEE. The CDR3 is CASAPGTGNTEAFF. The CDR3 nucleotides are TGTGCCAGCGCCCCCGGGACAGGGAACACTGAAGCTTTCTTT.

The V and J genes are TRBV29-1 and TRBJ2-2, with TRBD1 identical over 9 bases. CDR3 size: 12 residues. The germline gives CDR1 SQVTM, CDR2 ANQGSEA. Trimming at V came to 6 bases and at J to 7 bases, leaving 3 bases not matched to a gene. The DNA of the CDR3 is TGCAGCGTCGGGACAGGGAACGGGGAGCTGTTTTTT. Translation gives CSVGTGNGELFF.